This T cell receptor beta chain was documented in a study of blood T cell repertoires in COVID-19. Overall study context: PBMCs, B-cell-depleted T cells, or T cells were the source of the cDNA or gDNA that made up the material.

This CDR3 has 13 amino acids. V was clipped by 3 bases and J by 5 bases, with 8 bases between them. Germline assignment: CDR1 LNHDA and CDR2 SQIVND (reference sequence). Residents of about two dozen US areas, aged about 18 to 100 years, made up the participants. Participant-given clinical history determined each cohort assignment. Original handling: Amplified reference gene primers provided the basis for estimating nucleated cell counts. Measured with immunoSEQ multiplex PCR; TCRdb has only the in-frame clones, and not every one. V and J calls and clone size are given by that table; D and trimming were obtained from the DNA. The sample consists of around 190,000 clones, approximately 90% of them appearing once.

This rearrangement joins TRBV19 to TRBJ1-5; tentative D call: TRBD1 (5 bases). Material: PBMCs or T cells enriched from blood (not recorded which). The source is a man in his late teens or twenties with acute COVID-19. The CDR3 protein is CASSIRGDQPQHF. The CDR3 bases are TGTGCCAGTAGTATTCGGGGGGATCAGCCCCAGCATTTT.